This T cell receptor beta chain stems from a study of blood T cell repertoires in COVID-19. Overall study: Collection of acute and convalescent COVID-19 samples took place in the United States, Italy and Spain. T cells, B-cell-depleted T cells, or PBMCs supplied cDNA or gDNA.

Assay used: immunoSEQ multiplex PCR; TCRdb lists only in-frame clones, some missing. The table has under 200,000 clones, around 82% seen once. The CDR3 has 15 residues. V dropped 3 bases and J dropped 2; count of bases not matched to a gene: 7. Germline V gene data show CDR1 as PRHDT and CDR2 as FYEKMQ (reference sequence). The receptor was isolated from a woman aged 45-59 years in a cohort exposed to, infected with or recovered from COVID-19 (not recorded which). Sequencing was performed on PBMCs or T cells enriched from blood (not recorded which). The chain has TRBV13 and TRBJ2-7, with 7 bases matching TRBD2. CDR3 region: CASSLKRGFAYEQYF. The DNA for the CDR3 is TGTGCCAGCAGCTTGAAGCGGGGATTCGCCTACGAGCAGTACTTC.